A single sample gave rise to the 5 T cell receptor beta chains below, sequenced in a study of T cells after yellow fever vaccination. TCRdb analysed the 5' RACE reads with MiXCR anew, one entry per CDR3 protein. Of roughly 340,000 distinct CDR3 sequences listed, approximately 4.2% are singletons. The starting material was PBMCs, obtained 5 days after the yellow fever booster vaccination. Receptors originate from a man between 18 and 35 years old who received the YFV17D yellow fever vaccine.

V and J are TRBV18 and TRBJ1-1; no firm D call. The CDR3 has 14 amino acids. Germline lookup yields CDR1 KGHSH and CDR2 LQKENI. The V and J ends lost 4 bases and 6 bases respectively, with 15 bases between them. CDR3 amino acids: CASSLPGLGAEAFF. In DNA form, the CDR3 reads TGTGCCAGCTCACTACCGGGCCTAGGCGCTGAAGCTTTCTTT.

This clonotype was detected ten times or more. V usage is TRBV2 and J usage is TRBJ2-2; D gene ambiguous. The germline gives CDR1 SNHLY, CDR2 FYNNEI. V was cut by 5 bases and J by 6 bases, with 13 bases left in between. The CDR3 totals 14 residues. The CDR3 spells CASSSQSAAGELFF. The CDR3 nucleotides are TGTGCCAGCAGTTCTCAGTCCGCTGCCGGGGAGCTGTTTTTT. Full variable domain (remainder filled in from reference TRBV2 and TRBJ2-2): EPEVTQTPSHQVTQMGQEVILRCVPISNHLYFYWYRQILGQKVEFLVSFYNNEISEKSEIFDDQFSVERPDGSNFTLKIRSTKLEDSAMYFCASSSQSAAGELFFGEGSRLTVL.

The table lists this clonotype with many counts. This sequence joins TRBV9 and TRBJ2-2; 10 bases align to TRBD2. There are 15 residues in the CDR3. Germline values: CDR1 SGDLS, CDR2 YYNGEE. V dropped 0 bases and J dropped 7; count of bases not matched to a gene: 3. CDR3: CASSVAWTSGGELFF. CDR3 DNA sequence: TGTGCCAGCAGCGTAGCTTGGACTAGCGGCGGGGAGCTGTTTTTT.

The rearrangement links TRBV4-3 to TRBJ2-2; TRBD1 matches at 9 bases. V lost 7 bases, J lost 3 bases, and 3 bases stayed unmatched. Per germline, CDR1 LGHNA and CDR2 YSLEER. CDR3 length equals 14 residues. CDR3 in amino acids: CASNRGQDTGELFF. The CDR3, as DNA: TGCGCCAGCAACAGGGGGCAGGACACCGGGGAGCTGTTTTTT.

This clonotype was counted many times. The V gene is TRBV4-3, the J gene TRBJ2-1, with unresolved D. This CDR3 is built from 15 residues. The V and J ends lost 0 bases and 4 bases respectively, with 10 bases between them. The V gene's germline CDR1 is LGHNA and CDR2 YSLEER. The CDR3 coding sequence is TGCGCCAGCAGCCAAGAAATGGGCCGTTACAATGAGCAGTTCTTC. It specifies CASSQEMGRYNEQFF.